The 24 T cell receptor beta chains listed next were all sequenced from one sample in a study of technical replicates of blood from several donors. TCRdb's table, derived via immunoSEQ multiplex PCR, lists solely in-frame clones and lacks some. The top ten clones hold about 3% of a sample with fewer than 60,000 clones, about 95% of them seen once. Sample: PBMCs. The origin of the receptors is a human donor in good health. Some clones in this sample may be carry-over from other donors' samples.

The chain employs TRBV5-6 and TRBJ2-5, with a weak D call TRBD1 (5 bases). V was clipped by 1 base and J by 0 bases, with 7 bases between them. The CDR3 totals 14 residues. CDR1 and CDR2 from the germline V gene are SGHDT and YYEEEE. The CDR3 here is CASSLSGYQETQYF. Written as DNA, the CDR3 is TGTGCCAGCAGCTTGTCAGGGTACCAAGAGACCCAGTACTTC.

V and J are TRBV30 and TRBJ1-1; 9 bases line up with TRBD1. The CDR3 sequence is 14 residues long. V lost 6 bases and J lost 4; bases outside the gene matches: 9. CDR1 is GTSNPN and CDR2 is SVGIG in the germline V gene (reference sequence). CDR3 DNA sequence: TGTGCCTGCAGCGGAGACAGGGGGGGCACTGAAGCTTTCTTT. It codes for CACSGDRGGTEAFF.

The genes are TRBV2 and TRBJ1-2; 7 positions match TRBD1. The CDR3 has 13 residues. Germline loops: CDR1 SNHLY, CDR2 FYNNEI. The V gene end was trimmed by 2 bases and the J gene end by 3 bases; junction bases not matched to a gene: 0. CDR3 DNA: TGTGCCAGCAGTGAACAGGGGGACTATGGCTACACCTTC. Amino acid sequence: CASSEQGDYGYTF.

This clone showed up just once. The rearrangement links TRBV14 to TRBJ2-7; possibly TRBD2 for D (5 bases). Germline CDR1 reads SGHDN; CDR2 reads FVKESK. This CDR3 comprises 11 residues. The germline V and J ends were trimmed by 3 bases and 5 bases, with 5 bases remaining between them. The CDR3 reads CASSQRDEQYF. Here the CDR3 DNA reads TGTGCCAGCAGCCAGAGGGACGAGCAGTACTTC.

This chain joins TRBV18 and TRBJ1-1, with D maybe TRBD1 (5 bases). Germline V gives CDR1 KGHSH, CDR2 LQKENI. Trimming left V 8 bases short and J 0 bases short, with 10 bases between. This CDR3 region has 13 residues. The CDR3 nucleotides read TGTGCCAGCCGCCAGGGTATGAACACTGAAGCTTTCTTT. It is translated as CASRQGMNTEAFF.

This chain links TRBV16 with TRBJ1-6; TRBD1 aligns across 10 bases. The CDR3 sequence is 15 residues long. The germline V gene has CDR1 KGHSY and CDR2 FQNENV. Trimming removed 3 bases from V and 6 bases from J; junction bases left unmatched: 2. DNA for the CDR3: TGTGCCAGCAGCCAGACAGGGGGCCCTAATTCACCCCTCCACTTT. Translated: CASSQTGGPNSPLHF.

The chain has TRBV5-1 and TRBJ1-4; D is perhaps TRBD1 (5 bases). V was cut by 0 bases and J by 8 bases, with 11 bases left in between. Germline values: CDR1 SGHRS, CDR2 YFSETQ. CDR3 length: 14 residues. The CDR3 protein is CASSLGQPLEKLFF. CDR3 DNA sequence: TGCGCCAGCAGCTTGGGACAGCCGTTGGAAAAACTGTTTTTT.

The genes are TRBV7-6 and TRBJ1-1; 8 nucleotides line up with TRBD1. This CDR3 region has 16 residues. Germline V gene lookup returns CDR1 SGHVS and CDR2 FNYEAQ. After removal of 4 bases from V and 0 bases from J, the junction contained 7 bases not matched to a gene. CDR3 in amino acids: CASSSGQGIMNTEAFF. The CDR3 bases are TGTGCCAGCAGCTCAGGACAGGGCATTATGAACACTGAAGCTTTCTTT.

This chain connects TRBV9 to TRBJ2-2; no clear D gene. CDR3 length: 14 amino acids. The germline CDR1 and CDR2 sequences are SGDLS and YYNGEE. V gave up 0 bases and J gave up 7 bases, with 10 bases separating them. The CDR3 bases are TGTGCCAGCAGCGTAGGACTCTCTAGCGGGGAGCTGTTTTTT. This codes for CASSVGLSSGELFF.

The chain combines TRBV19 with TRBJ1-5, with a weak D call TRBD1 (6 bases). Deletions cut 6 bases from V and 6 bases from J, with 21 bases between. The CDR3 sequence is 16 residues long. Germline V gives CDR1 LNHDA, CDR2 SQIVND (reference sequence). The CDR3 is CASSPIGGLGGQPQHF. Here the CDR3 DNA reads TGTGCCAGTAGCCCGATTGGGGGCCTCGGAGGTCAGCCCCAGCATTTT.

The sample holds one count of this clone. The rearrangement uses TRBV11-3 and TRBJ2-5, with a weak D call TRBD2 (5 bases). The CDR3 spans 15 residues. The V and J ends lost 5 bases and 3 bases respectively, with 16 bases between them. CDR1 SGHNT and CDR2 YENEEA come from the germline V gene. CDR3 sequence reads: CASSQRAGSEETQYF. CDR3 in DNA: TGTGCCAGCAGCCAGAGGGCTGGGTCCGAAGAGACCCAGTACTTC.

The CDR3 DNA is TGTGCCAGCAGCCAGGACCGGGGGAGGGAGCAGTACTTC. This gives the protein CASSQDRGREQYF. V is TRBV11-2 and J is TRBJ2-7; tentative D call: TRBD2 (6 bases). The CDR3 totals 13 residues. The V gene's germline CDR1 is SGHAT and CDR2 FQNNGV. V gave up 5 bases and J gave up 7 bases, with 15 bases separating them.

This clone was seen only once. This chain links TRBV9 with TRBJ1-1; 8 nucleotides line up with TRBD1. The germline V gene has CDR1 SGDLS and CDR2 YYNGEE. The V gene end was trimmed by 3 bases and the J gene end by 4 bases; junction bases not matched to a gene: 5. There are 14 residues in the CDR3. The DNA for the CDR3 is TGTGCCAGCAGCGCCGGGGACAGGAGCACTGAAGCTTTCTTT. It codes for CASSAGDRSTEAFF.

The V and J genes are TRBV18 and TRBJ1-6; a possible D gene is TRBD1 (5 bases). V was clipped by 2 bases and J by 6 bases, with 8 bases between them. CDR1 is KGHSH, CDR2 LQKENI, per germline. There are 14 residues in the CDR3. CDR3 in DNA: TGTGCCAGCTCACCAGGACATCTTAATTCACCCCTCCACTTT. This sequence encodes CASSPGHLNSPLHF.

In regard to this clone: At one end, the junction sequence differs from germline, possibly due to a read error. This chain joins TRBV7-9 and TRBJ2-7, with TRBD1 as a possible D gene (6 bases). Germline V CDR1 and CDR2: SEHNR, FQNEAQ (reference sequence). This CDR3 is 15 amino acids long. This CDR3 is CASSLVLGQPYEQYF. The CDR3 DNA is TGTGCTAGCAGCTTAGTCCTCGGACAGCCCTACGAGCAGTACTTC.

The rearrangement uses TRBV7-2 and TRBJ2-1, with D maybe TRBD1 (5 bases). V was pared by 5 bases and J by 6 bases, with 8 bases between. This CDR3 comprises 12 residues. The germline CDR1 and CDR2 sequences are SGHTA and FQGNSA. CDR3 sequence (DNA): TGTGCCAGCAGCCCGACAGCCAATGAGCAGTTCTTC. Translating it yields CASSPTANEQFF.

This rearrangement joins TRBV5-1 to TRBJ2-1; 7 bases map to TRBD2. Losses at the gene ends were 3 bases for V and 1 base for J; bases not matched to a gene: 7. The CDR3 totals 16 residues. Per germline, CDR1 SGHRS and CDR2 YFSETQ. CDR3 protein: CASSSYGGGSYNEQFF. The CDR3 DNA is TGCGCCAGCAGCTCTTATGGCGGGGGTTCCTACAATGAGCAGTTCTTC.

The chain links TRBV4-1 to TRBJ1-1; 8 nucleotides line up with TRBD1. V lost 2 bases to trimming and J lost 1 base; unmatched junction nucleotides: 6. Per the germline V gene, CDR1 is MGHRA and CDR2 is YSYEKL. The CDR3 covers 16 residues. Written as DNA, the CDR3 is TGCGCCAGCAGCCAACCTAGGACAGGGTCGAACACTGAAGCTTTCTTT. This encodes CASSQPRTGSNTEAFF.

The chain has TRBV7-2 and TRBJ1-3; weak D call: TRBD1 (5 bases). Per germline, CDR1 SGHTA and CDR2 FQGNSA. CDR3 length equals 14 residues. V was shortened by 5 bases and J by 1 base, with 9 bases between the two germline ends. The CDR3 reads CASSPQGSGNTIYF. In nucleotides, the CDR3 is TGTGCCAGCAGCCCGCAGGGTTCTGGAAACACCATATATTTT.

This clone was found once. The chain couples TRBV27 to TRBJ1-2; tentative D call: TRBD1 (5 bases). In germline, CDR1 is MNHEY, CDR2 SMNVEV (reference sequence). Between the trimmed V and J ends, which lost 2 bases and 8 bases, there was a span of 18 bases. The CDR3 consists of 15 residues. CDR3 bases: TGTGCCAGCAGTTTAACCCAGGCAGGGAAAGTCGGCTACACCTTC. As protein: CASSLTQAGKVGYTF.

This chain links TRBV9 with TRBJ2-5, with 10 positions matching TRBD2. The J segment lost 5 bases and the V segment lost 0 bases, leaving 10 bases of the junction unmatched. This CDR3 contains 17 residues. Germline CDR1 and CDR2: SGDLS and YYNGEE. CDR3 coding DNA: TGTGCCAGCAGCGTAGGGTCAGCGGGAGGGGTTCCGGAGACCCAGTACTTC. Translating it yields CASSVGSAGGVPETQYF.

This clone was counted between two and nine times. This sequence joins TRBV5-1 and TRBJ1-2; 7 bases align to TRBD1. The V and J ends lost 3 bases and 0 bases, in that order; junction bases with no gene match: 2. This CDR3 spans 14 amino acids. Per the germline V gene, CDR1 is SGHRS and CDR2 is YFSETQ. In DNA, the CDR3 is TGCGCCAGCAGCTGGGACAGCTCTAACTATGGCTACACCTTC. It specifies CASSWDSSNYGYTF. The whole variable domain, filled in from reference TRBV5-1 and TRBJ1-2, reads KAGVTQTPRYLIKTRGQQVTLSCSPISGHRSVSWYQQTPGQGLQFLFEYFSETQRNKGNFPGRFSGRQFSNSRSEMNVSTLELGDSALYLCASSWDSSNYGYTFGSGTRLTVV.

The chain links TRBV6-1 to TRBJ2-7, with D perhaps matching TRBD2 (5 bases). CDR1 is MNHNS and CDR2 is SASEGT in the germline V gene. The CDR3 has 13 amino acids. V lost 3 bases and J 5 bases, leaving 11 bases between the germline ends. The CDR3 spells CASSDRWENEQYF. DNA of the CDR3: TGTGCCAGCAGTGACAGGTGGGAGAACGAGCAGTACTTC.

J is TRBJ1-1 and V is TRBV11-2; perhaps TRBD1 as D (5 bases). CDR3 length: 12 amino acids. The germline V gene has CDR1 SGHAT and CDR2 FQNNGV. The ends were cut back, 5 bases at V and 5 bases at J, with 9 bases in the middle. The CDR3, as DNA: TGTGCCAGCAGCCCCAGGGTAACTGAAGCTTTCTTT. It encodes CASSPRVTEAFF.